This T cell receptor beta chain emerged from a study of OX40 agonist ivuxolimab in advanced cancers. Clones were read by immunoSEQ multiplex PCR, and TCRdb kept only the in-frame ones, dropping some. Found here are 20,000 to 25,000 clones, around 77% of them singletons; the top ten hold about 15%. The CDR3 length is 15 residues. The germline gives CDR1 SGDLS, CDR2 YYNGEE. The V and J ends lost 4 bases and 1 base, in that order; junction bases with no gene match: 7. This clone is labeled as medium-sized. The rearrangement links TRBV9 to TRBJ1-2, with TRBD1 matching 7 bases. Sequencing was performed on CD4+ or CD8+ T cells sorted from blood, taken in a trial of the OX40 agonist ivuxolimab. The TCR sequence derives from an adult with an advanced solid tumor such as melanoma, head and neck, liver or kidney cancer. The CDR3 here is CASSFRDSINYGYTF. The CDR3 coding sequence is TGTGCCAGCAGCTTCCGGGACAGCATTAACTATGGCTACACCTTC.